One sample yielded the 23 T cell receptor beta chains listed below, sequenced in a study of T cell repertoires in cytomegalovirus infection (dated by TCRdb to about 2019). Antigens of these TCRs are unknown. Sequencing was performed on an Illumina HiSeq 1500. Using fastp at Q25 and MiXCR, TCRdb reprocessed the public reads and kept productive beta chains. Each entry merges the rows of one CDR3 protein and shows their most common DNA and genes. The sample table contains about 700,000 distinct CDR3 sequences; only one count was recorded for 33% of them. Of the sample, approximately 18% falls within the top ten clones. The treatment or condition label of this sample denotes: in vitro stimulation with specific CMV peptide epitopes to enrich CMV-specific T cells. The sequencing used cultured PBMCs, collected from culture after CMV antigen stimulation. The receptors here all came from a human donor in good health (CMV status not recorded). Some clones in this sample may be carry-over from other donors' samples.

This clonotype came up a few times. The chain links TRBV4-1 to TRBJ2-1; 8 bases fit TRBD1. Trimming cost V 3 bases and J 3 bases; bases outside gene matches: 10. This CDR3 is 17 amino acids long. The germline CDR1 and CDR2 sequences are MGHRA and YSYEKL. In nucleotides, the CDR3 is TGCGCCAGCAGCCAGGATGACAGGGGAACTCTCTACAATGAGCAGTTCTTC. Translated, it gives CASSQDDRGTLYNEQFF.

V is TRBV7-4 and J is TRBJ2-5; maybe TRBD1 (6 bases). Trimming took off 5 bases at V and 1 base at J, with 14 bases between the two ends. The CDR3 consists of 15 residues. The germline V gene has CDR1 SGHVT and CDR2 SQSDAQ. The CDR3 nucleotides are TGTGCCAGCAGCCTAAAACGACAGGTCCAAGAGACCCAGTACTTC. Translated, it gives CASSLKRQVQETQYF.

This clonotype was detected a few times. V is TRBV6-5 and J is TRBJ1-4; 12 bases are a match to TRBD1. Germline V gene data show CDR1 as MNHEY and CDR2 as SVGAGI. The junction had 5 bases not matched to a gene; V was cut back by 2 bases and J by 4 bases. The CDR3 length is 17 residues. The CDR3 reads CASSYRDRGRFNEKLFF. The CDR3 DNA reads as TGTGCCAGCAGTTACCGGGACAGGGGGCGGTTTAATGAAAAACTGTTTTTT.

Note on this clonotype: At one boundary the junction diverges from the germline segment, which might be a read error. This chain connects TRBV4-1 to TRBJ2-3; maybe TRBD2 (6 bases). This CDR3 is built from 16 residues. Germline CDR1 MGHRA, CDR2 YSYEKL. The CDR3 DNA reads TGCGCCAGCAGCCAAGCCTTACTAGCACGCACAGATACGCAGGATTTT. Translating gives CASSQALLARTDTQDF.

The CDR3 region has the DNA TGTGCCAGCAGACCCCGTCTACGGGCGACACCCCTCCACTTT. It specifies CASRPRLRATPLHF. This sequence joins TRBV27 and TRBJ1-6; D uncertain. The CDR3 runs to 14 residues. V was shortened by 6 bases and J by 11 bases, with 17 bases between the two germline ends. Per the germline V gene, CDR1 is MNHEY and CDR2 is SMNVEV (reference sequence).

This clonotype showed up just a few times. The J gene is TRBJ1-1, the V gene TRBV6-6, with unresolved D. Germline V lookup: CDR1 MNHNY, CDR2 SVGAGI (reference sequence). V was trimmed by 0 bases and J by 3 bases, leaving 14 bases between them. CDR3 length: 16 amino acids. The CDR3 loop reads CASSYSSGFGDTEAFF. CDR3 bases: TGTGCCAGCAGTTACTCGTCAGGTTTCGGCGACACTGAAGCTTTCTTT.

This clonotype was seen at least ten times. The chain uses TRBV7-2 and TRBJ1-3, with D possibly TRBD1 on 5 matching bases. CDR3 length: 14 residues. The germline V gene has CDR1 SGHTA and CDR2 FQGNSA. With 5 bases removed from V and 0 bases from J, the gap between germline ends came to 8 bases. CDR3 in DNA: TGTGCCAGCAGCCCCGGGGGCTCTGGAAACACCATATATTTT. Its translation is CASSPGGSGNTIYF.

V gene TRBV4-1 combines with J gene TRBJ1-6; D remains ambiguous. V dropped 0 bases and J dropped 5 bases, with 20 bases sitting between them. The germline gives CDR1 MGHRA, CDR2 YSYEKL. The CDR3 is 19 amino acids. CDR3 in DNA: TGCGCCAGCAGCCAAGACAGACGGTTCCCCCCTGACCATAATTCACCCCTCCACTTT. Translation: CASSQDRRFPPDHNSPLHF.

V and J are TRBV7-6 and TRBJ1-5; no definite D call. V dropped 0 bases and J dropped 2 bases, with 14 bases sitting between them. CDR1 is SGHVS and CDR2 is FNYEAQ in the germline V gene. The CDR3 is 17 amino acids. The CDR3 sequence: CASSLAPGWSGNQPQHF. For the CDR3, the DNA is TGTGCCAGCAGCTTAGCCCCCGGGTGGAGTGGCAATCAGCCCCAGCATTTT.

This clonotype was counted only a few times. CDR3 protein: CASSLDRDGYTF. The CDR3 coding sequence is TGTGCCAGCAGCTTAGACAGGGACGGCTACACCTTC. V and J are TRBV7-2 and TRBJ1-2; D possibly corresponds to TRBD1 (6 bases). CDR1 is SGHTA, CDR2 FQGNSA, per germline. V lost 1 base to trimming and J lost 8 bases, with 8 bases between them. This CDR3 spans 12 amino acids.

This clonotype was counted a single time. This chain connects TRBV19 to TRBJ2-2; D uncertain. The germline CDR1 and CDR2 sequences are LNHDA and SQIVND (reference sequence). The CDR3 runs to 17 residues. V lost 7 bases to trimming and J lost 1 base, with 19 bases between them. The CDR3 coding sequence is TGTGCCAGTACCGCCCGCCGGATCCTACTGAACACCGGGGAGCTGTTTTTT. Its translation: CASTARRILLNTGELFF.

This clonotype turned up a few times. CDR3 sequence (DNA): TGTGCCAGCAGCTTACCAGCGCGGACTAGCGGGAGCTGGGGGCCCTACAATGAGCAGTTCTTC. Translated, it gives CASSLPARTSGSWGPYNEQFF. The chain has TRBV7-2 and TRBJ2-1; TRBD2 matches at 13 bases. With V trimmed by 2 bases and J by 2 bases, 15 bases remained unmatched. This CDR3 spans 21 amino acids. The germline V gene has CDR1 SGHTA and CDR2 FQGNSA.

This chain uses TRBV4-3 with TRBJ2-1; 10 bases match TRBD1. Unmatched junction bases numbered 7, after V lost 0 bases and J lost 8 bases. CDR1 LGHNA and CDR2 YSLEER come from the germline V gene. This CDR3 is 16 amino acids long. CDR3 bases: TGCGCCAGCAGCCAAGATGAAGACAGGGGGCTCGATGAGCAGTTCTTC. Translated, it gives CASSQDEDRGLDEQFF.

V is TRBV10-1 and J is TRBJ1-1; no definite D call. Trimming removed 7 bases from V and 0 bases from J, with 12 bases in between. This CDR3 has 14 residues. CDR1 WNHNN and CDR2 SYGVQD come from the germline V gene (reference sequence). The CDR3 loop is CASITEELNTEAFF. In nucleotides, the CDR3 is TGCGCCAGCATTACAGAGGAACTGAACACTGAAGCTTTCTTT.

The V and J genes are TRBV11-2 and TRBJ1-2; D not certain. The ends were cut back, 3 bases at V and 0 bases at J, with 8 bases in the middle. Germline V gene sequence: CDR1 SGHAT, CDR2 FQNNGV. The CDR3 sequence is 14 residues long. CDR3 protein: CASSFGPANYGYTF. In DNA, the CDR3 is TGTGCCAGCAGCTTCGGACCGGCTAACTATGGCTACACCTTC.

The chain has TRBV7-6 and TRBJ2-3; the D is unclear. The CDR3 extends over 13 amino acids. The germline V gene has CDR1 SGHVS and CDR2 FNYEAQ. V shed 6 bases and J shed 8 bases, with 15 bases lying between them. In nucleotides, the CDR3 is TGTGCCAGCAGTTCTGCATTAGCAGGTACGCAGTATTTT. This gives the protein CASSSALAGTQYF.

This clonotype was detected a few times. V usage is TRBV15 and J usage is TRBJ2-4; 8 positions match TRBD2. V dropped 5 bases and J dropped 7; count of bases not matched to a gene: 7. The CDR3 is 14 amino acids. Germline assignment: CDR1 LNHNV and CDR2 YYDKDF (reference sequence). CDR3 in amino acids: CATSGGTRGNIQYF. The CDR3 DNA reads as TGTGCCACCAGCGGCGGGACTAGAGGGAACATTCAGTACTTC. The variable domain in full, completed from reference TRBV15 and TRBJ2-4, reads DAMVIQNPRYQVTQFGKPVTLSCSQTLNHNVMYWYQQKSSQAPKLLFHYYDKDFNNEADTPDNFQSRRPNTSFCFLDIRSPGLGDTAMYLCATSGGTRGNIQYFGAGTRLSVL.

The sample holds a few counts of this clonotype. The chain employs TRBV2 and TRBJ2-7; D possibly uses TRBD1 or TRBD2 (5 bases each). V lost 4 bases and J 2 bases, leaving 15 bases between the germline ends. Per the germline V gene, CDR1 is SNHLY and CDR2 is FYNNEI. This CDR3 is built from 15 residues. The CDR3 loop is CASSVGETAAYEQYF. CDR3 DNA: TGTGCCAGCAGTGTTGGCGAGACAGCGGCCTACGAGCAGTACTTC.

This clonotype was detected a few times. The V gene is TRBV7-8, the J gene TRBJ1-5, with D possibly TRBD1 on 6 matching bases. Germline CDR1 reads SGHVS; CDR2 reads FQNEAQ. The CDR3 extends over 17 amino acids. Trimming took 6 bases from V and 5 from J, leaving 23 bases between them. This CDR3 reads CASSLAPDGTLDQPQHF. For the CDR3, the DNA is TGTGCCAGCAGTCTCGCCCCCGACGGGACACTGGATCAGCCCCAGCATTTT.

Many counts were recorded for this clonotype. This chain links TRBV12-3 or TRBV12-4 with TRBJ2-7, with 9 positions matching TRBD2. The CDR3 spans 12 residues. With 6 bases clipped from V and 3 bases from J, the junction kept 0 bases outside the gene matches. CDR3 sequence: CASRAGGYEQYF. CDR3 coding DNA: TGTGCCAGCAGAGCGGGGGGCTACGAGCAGTACTTC.

The table lists this clonotype with a few counts. CDR3 DNA: TGTGCCAGCAGTGAAACTAGCGGGAGGCCGGAGACCCAGTACTTC. It encodes CASSETSGRPETQYF. The V and J genes are TRBV2 and TRBJ2-5, with 12 nucleotides matching TRBD2. With V trimmed by 2 bases and J by 5 bases, 3 bases remained unmatched. Germline-derived CDR1 and CDR2 are SNHLY and FYNNEI. CDR3 size: 15 residues.

The V and J genes are TRBV7-6 and TRBJ1-5; D is perhaps TRBD1 (5 bases). From germline, CDR1 is SGHVS and CDR2 FNYEAQ. The CDR3 is made up of 16 amino acids. The germline V and J ends were trimmed by 5 bases and 0 bases, with 14 bases remaining between them. The CDR3 bases are TGTGCCAGCAGCGGATCCTCGGGGGGTAGCAATCAGCCCCAGCATTTT. Its translation is CASSGSSGGSNQPQHF. Supplemented by reference TRBV7-6 and TRBJ1-5, the full variable domain reads GAGVSQSPRYKVTKRGQDVALRCDPISGHVSLYWYRQALGQGPEFLTYFNYEAQQDKSGLPNDRFSAERPEGSISTLTIQRTEQRDSAMYRCASSGSSGGSNQPQHFGDGTRLSIL.

This clonotype was seen a few times. The genes are TRBV5-4 and TRBJ2-3; 8 bases are shared with TRBD2. Per germline, CDR1 SGHNT and CDR2 YYREEE (reference sequence). After removal of 3 bases from V and 2 bases from J, the junction contained 8 bases not matched to a gene. This CDR3 is built from 16 residues. The CDR3 reads CASSSQLAAHTDTQYF. The CDR3 DNA reads as TGTGCCAGCAGCTCCCAACTAGCGGCACACACAGATACGCAGTATTTT.